This entry lists 15 T cell receptor beta chains sequenced from one sample in a study of blood T cell repertoires in COVID-19. Profiling relied on immunoSEQ multiplex PCR, and the TCRdb table lists in-frame clones only, not all of them. Of approximately 210,000 clones in the sample, 65% to 85% were seen once. Sequencing input: PBMCs or T cells enriched from blood (not recorded which). These receptors all come from a young man with acute COVID-19.

The gene calls are TRBV7-2 and TRBJ2-5; TRBD2 matches at 12 bases. The CDR3 is 14 amino acids. V was pared by 4 bases and J by 5 bases, with 2 bases of the junction left unmatched. Germline CDR1 is SGHTA and CDR2 is FQGNSA. In nucleotides, the CDR3 is TGTGCCAGCAGCTCTCTAGCGGGGGGGGAGACCCAGTACTTC. Translated, it gives CASSSLAGGETQYF.

CDR3: CAWNQGWDDTEAFF. The CDR3, as DNA: TGTGCCTGGAATCAGGGGTGGGACGACACTGAAGCTTTCTTT. The V call is TRBV30, the J call TRBJ1-1, with D perhaps matching TRBD1 (6 bases). The CDR3 covers 14 residues. Trimming removed 4 bases from V and 3 bases from J, with 15 bases in between. Germline values: CDR1 GTSNPN, CDR2 SVGIG (reference sequence).

The chain couples TRBV9 to TRBJ1-1; 7 nucleotides match TRBD1. This CDR3 has 15 residues. Per the germline V gene, CDR1 is SGDLS and CDR2 is YYNGEE. With V trimmed by 0 bases and J by 3 bases, 5 bases remained unmatched. CDR3 in DNA: TGTGCCAGCAGCGTAGGTGGCAGGGGGGACACTGAAGCTTTCTTT. It specifies CASSVGGRGDTEAFF.

This chain links TRBV7-6 with TRBJ2-7; 10 nucleotides agree with TRBD1. CDR3 length: 13 residues. The J segment lost 6 bases and the V segment lost 5 bases, leaving 4 bases of the junction unmatched. CDR1 and CDR2 (germline): SGHVS, FNYEAQ. The CDR3 is CASSPGTGVEQYF. As DNA, the CDR3 is TGTGCCAGCAGCCCCGGGACAGGGGTCGAGCAGTACTTC.

The chain links TRBV4-1 to TRBJ1-2; D is possibly TRBD1 (5 bases). The ends were cut back, 1 base at V and 8 bases at J, with 8 bases in the middle. CDR1 is MGHRA and CDR2 is YSYEKL in the germline V gene. This CDR3 has 12 residues. CDR3 region: CASSQVGGGYTF. DNA of the CDR3: TGCGCCAGCAGCCAAGTGGGGGGAGGCTACACCTTC.

This clone was observed once. The chain recombines TRBV6-5 with TRBJ1-1; no clear D gene. Deletions cut 4 bases from V and 5 bases from J, with 14 bases between. The V gene's germline CDR1 is MNHEY and CDR2 SVGAGI. This CDR3 contains 14 residues. For the CDR3, the DNA is TGTGCCAGCAGTTCTTACGGGGTAAGAACTGAAGCTTTCTTT. Translated: CASSSYGVRTEAFF.

The gene calls are TRBV28 and TRBJ2-7; TRBD2 aligns across 10 bases. CDR1 MDHEN and CDR2 SYDVKM come from the germline V gene. V lost 1 base to trimming and J lost 4 bases; unmatched junction nucleotides: 10. The CDR3 totals 17 residues. Written as DNA, the CDR3 is TGTGCCAGCAGTTTATCCCAAACTAGCGGGGACCCTTACGAGCAGTACTTC. This codes for CASSLSQTSGDPYEQYF.

Here the CDR3 DNA reads TGTGCCAGCAGCGCGTACGCGGGACTAGCGGGGGGCCCCAATGAGCAGTTCTTC. Protein: CASSAYAGLAGGPNEQFF. The chain couples TRBV7-3 to TRBJ2-1; 15 positions match TRBD2. Germline CDR1 reads SGHTA; CDR2 reads FQGTGA. The CDR3 length is 18 residues. Germline trimming cut 5 bases from V and 6 bases from J; bases unmatched to any gene: 11.

The V gene is TRBV18, the J gene TRBJ2-3, with a tentative D call TRBD1 (6 bases). The V end was cut by 0 bases, the J end by 10 bases, with 8 bases between. Per germline, CDR1 KGHSH and CDR2 LQKENI. CDR3 length equals 12 residues. CDR3 sequence (DNA): TGTGCCAGCTCACCACCGCAGGGGTCGCAGTATTTT. Its translation: CASSPPQGSQYF.

The rearrangement joins TRBV5-6 to TRBJ2-1; TRBD2 aligns across 8 bases. V shed 2 bases and J 13 bases; nucleotides not matched to a gene: 5. The CDR3 totals 12 residues. Germline CDR1 reads SGHDT; CDR2 reads YYEEEE. CDR3 loop: CASSFSAGGQFF. Here the CDR3 DNA reads TGTGCCAGCAGCTTTTCGGCGGGGGGCCAGTTCTTC.

The gene calls are TRBV6-5 and TRBJ1-1; 9 nucleotides agree with TRBD1. The trim removed 5 bases at V and 5 bases at J, leaving 9 bases unmatched. This CDR3 has 15 amino acids. CDR1 MNHEY and CDR2 SVGAGI come from the germline V gene. CDR3 nucleotides: TGTGCCAGCAGTATTTCCGGGACAGGGTCGACTGAAGCTTTCTTT. Translated, it gives CASSISGTGSTEAFF.

The chain links TRBV3-1 (or the pseudogene TRBV3-2) to TRBJ1-1; perhaps TRBD1 as D (5 bases). V dropped 3 bases and J dropped 11 bases, with 10 bases sitting between them. The germline V gene has CDR1 LGHDT and CDR2 YNNKEL (reference sequence). The length of the CDR3 is 11 residues. The CDR3 loop reads CASSQGGSAFF. As DNA, the CDR3 is TGTGCCAGCAGCCAGGGGGGGTCGGCTTTCTTT.

This chain joins TRBV5-1 and TRBJ2-1, with D possibly TRBD1 on 7 matching bases. The CDR3 sequence is 14 residues long. V was cut by 0 bases and J by 6 bases, with 10 bases left in between. CDR1 SGHRS and CDR2 YFSETQ come from the germline V gene. The CDR3 spells CASSLGQGGNEQFF. Written as DNA, the CDR3 is TGCGCCAGCAGCTTGGGACAGGGAGGCAATGAGCAGTTCTTC.

This clone was counted once. This chain links TRBV2 with TRBJ2-2, with 8 nucleotides matching TRBD1. J was trimmed by 6 bases and V by 2 bases; bases with no gene match: 2. Germline V gene data show CDR1 as SNHLY and CDR2 as FYNNEI. The CDR3 is made up of 14 amino acids. The CDR3 bases are TGTGCCAGCAGTGAAAGACAGGGGTCCGGGGAGCTGTTTTTT. Its protein product is CASSERQGSGELFF.

The chain carries TRBV28 and TRBJ1-1; possible D gene TRBD1, 6 bases. The V gene lost 6 bases and the J gene lost 7 bases, with 15 bases spanning the gap. CDR1 and CDR2 from the germline V gene are MDHEN and SYDVKM. The CDR3 has 13 residues. CDR3 residues: CASSRGGGGEAFF. DNA for the CDR3: TGTGCCAGCAGCCGAGGGGGGGGCGGTGAAGCTTTCTTT. The full variable domain, with the rest looked up from reference TRBV28 and TRBJ1-1, is DVKVTQSSRYLVKRTGEKVFLECVQDMDHENMFWYRQDPGLGLRLIYFSYDVKMKEKGDIPEGYSVSREKKERFSLILESASTNQTSMYLCASSRGGGGEAFFGQGTRLTVV.